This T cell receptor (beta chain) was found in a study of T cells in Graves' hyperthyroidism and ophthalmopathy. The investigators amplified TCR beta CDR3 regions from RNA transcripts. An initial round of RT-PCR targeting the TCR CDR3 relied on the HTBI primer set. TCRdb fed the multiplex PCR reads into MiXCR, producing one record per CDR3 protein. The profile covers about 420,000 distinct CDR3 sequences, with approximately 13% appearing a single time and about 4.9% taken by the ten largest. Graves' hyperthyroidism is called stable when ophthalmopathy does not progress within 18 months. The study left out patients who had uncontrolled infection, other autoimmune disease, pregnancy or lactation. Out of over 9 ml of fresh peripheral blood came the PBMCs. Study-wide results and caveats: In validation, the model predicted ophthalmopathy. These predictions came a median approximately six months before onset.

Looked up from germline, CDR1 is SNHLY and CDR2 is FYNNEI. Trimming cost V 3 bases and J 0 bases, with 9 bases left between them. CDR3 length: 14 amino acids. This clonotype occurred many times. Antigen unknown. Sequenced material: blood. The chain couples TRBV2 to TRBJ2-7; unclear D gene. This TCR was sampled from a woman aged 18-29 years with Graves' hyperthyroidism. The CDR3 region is CASSEMPSSYEQYF. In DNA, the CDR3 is TGTGCCAGCAGTGAGATGCCGAGCTCCTACGAGCAGTACTTC.